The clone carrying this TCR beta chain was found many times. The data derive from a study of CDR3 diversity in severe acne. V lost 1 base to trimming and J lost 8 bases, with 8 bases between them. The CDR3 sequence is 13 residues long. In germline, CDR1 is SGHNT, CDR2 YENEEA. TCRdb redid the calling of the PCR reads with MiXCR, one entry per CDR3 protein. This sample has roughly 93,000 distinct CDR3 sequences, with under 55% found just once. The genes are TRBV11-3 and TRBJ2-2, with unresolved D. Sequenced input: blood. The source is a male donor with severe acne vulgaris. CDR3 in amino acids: CASSLGYRGELFF. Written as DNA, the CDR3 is TGTGCCAGCAGCTTAGGGTATCGGGGGGAGCTGTTTTTT.